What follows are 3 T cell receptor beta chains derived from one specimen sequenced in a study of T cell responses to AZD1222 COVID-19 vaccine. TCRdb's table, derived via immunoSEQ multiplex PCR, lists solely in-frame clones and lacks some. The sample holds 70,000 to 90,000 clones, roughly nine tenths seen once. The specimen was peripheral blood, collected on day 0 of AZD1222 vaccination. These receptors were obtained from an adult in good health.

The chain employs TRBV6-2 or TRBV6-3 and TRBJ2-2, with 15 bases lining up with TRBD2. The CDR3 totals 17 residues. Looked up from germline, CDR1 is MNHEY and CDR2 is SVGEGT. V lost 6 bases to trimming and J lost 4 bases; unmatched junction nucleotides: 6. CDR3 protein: CASSPGLAGGITGELFF. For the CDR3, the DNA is TGTGCCAGCAGCCCTGGACTAGCGGGAGGGATCACCGGGGAGCTGTTTTTT.

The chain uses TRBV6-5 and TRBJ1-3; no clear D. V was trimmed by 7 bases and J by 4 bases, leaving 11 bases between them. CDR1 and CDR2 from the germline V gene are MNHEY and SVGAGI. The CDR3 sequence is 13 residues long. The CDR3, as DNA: TGTGCCAGCACTAAAGGGCGGGGAAACACCATATATTTT. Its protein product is CASTKGRGNTIYF.

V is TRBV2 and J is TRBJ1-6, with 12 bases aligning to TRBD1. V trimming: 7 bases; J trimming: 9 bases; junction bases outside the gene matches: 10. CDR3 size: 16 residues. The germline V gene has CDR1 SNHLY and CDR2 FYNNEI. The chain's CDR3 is CASTRDRGLGTSPLHF. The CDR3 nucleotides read TGTGCCAGCACCCGGGACAGGGGGCTAGGTACTTCACCCCTCCACTTT.